The 2 T cell receptor beta chains listed next were all sequenced from one sample in a study of early T cells in non-severe SARS-CoV-2 infection. A single record per CDR3 protein comes from TCRdb applying MiXCR to the 5' RACE reads. The profile shows fewer than 75,000 distinct CDR3 sequences, about 17% of them singletons. The sequenced sample was whole blood, obtained at baseline. Every receptor here comes from an adult who was a healthcare worker with PCR-confirmed SARS-CoV-2 infection or an uninfected control (not recorded which).

The V call is TRBV20-1, the J call TRBJ2-3; weak D call: TRBD2 (6 bases). V lost 6 bases and J lost 8, with 18 bases in between. Germline values: CDR1 DFQATT, CDR2 SNEGSKA (reference sequence). This CDR3 contains 13 residues. The CDR3 is CSARDSLKPTQYF. The DNA of the CDR3 is TGCAGTGCCCGGGACTCCTTAAAGCCTACGCAGTATTTT.

This clonotype was seen only a few times. This chain joins TRBV10-3 and TRBJ1-2, with D hard to call. The CDR3 runs 14 residues. Trimming took 3 bases from V and 2 from J, leaving 10 bases between them. Germline lookup yields CDR1 ENHRY and CDR2 SYGVKD. The CDR3 region has the DNA TGTGCCATCAGTGAAGTAGGTCAGAACTATGGCTACACCTTC. It encodes CAISEVGQNYGYTF.